This entry describes one T cell receptor (beta chain). Its antigen remains unidentified. This sample was taken from a study of cytotoxic CD8 clonotypes in ibrutinib-treated CLL. Here immunoSEQ multiplex PCR was the method, and the copy in TCRdb shows in-frame clones only, minus some. In the table there are around 300,000 clones, around four fifths of which are singletons. V lost 2 bases and J lost 4, with 9 bases in between. The CDR3 consists of 13 residues. In germline, CDR1 is SGHDT, CDR2 YYEEEE. Overall study findings and caveats: At baseline, clonality was higher than in age-matched healthy donors and correlated with CD8+ counts.

This chain links TRBV5-6 with TRBJ2-5; tentative D call: TRBD1 (5 bases). Material: PBMCs, obtained before ibrutinib treatment. The receptor's source is a human donor with chronic lymphocytic leukemia. The CDR3 region has the DNA TGTGCCAGCAGCTTATTGGACACAGAGACCCAGTACTTC. Protein sequence: CASSLLDTETQYF.